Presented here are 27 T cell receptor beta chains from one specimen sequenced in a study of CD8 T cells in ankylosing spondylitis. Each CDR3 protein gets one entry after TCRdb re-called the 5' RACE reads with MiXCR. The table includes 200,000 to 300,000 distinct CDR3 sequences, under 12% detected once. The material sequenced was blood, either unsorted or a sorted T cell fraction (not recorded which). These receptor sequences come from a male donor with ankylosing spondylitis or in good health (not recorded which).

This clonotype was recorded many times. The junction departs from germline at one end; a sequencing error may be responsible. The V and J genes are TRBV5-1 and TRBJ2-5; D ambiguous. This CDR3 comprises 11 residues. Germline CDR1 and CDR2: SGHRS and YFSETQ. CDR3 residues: CASSLAETQYF. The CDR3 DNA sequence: TGTGCCAGCAGTTTAGCTGAGACCCAGTACTTC.

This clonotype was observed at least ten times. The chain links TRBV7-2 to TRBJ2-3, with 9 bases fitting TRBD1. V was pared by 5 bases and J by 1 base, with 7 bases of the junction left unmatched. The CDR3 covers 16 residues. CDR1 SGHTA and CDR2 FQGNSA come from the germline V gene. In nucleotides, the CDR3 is TGTGCCAGCAGCCCGAGGGACAGGGCGGGCACAGATACGCAGTATTTT. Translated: CASSPRDRAGTDTQYF.

The CDR3 bases are TGTGCCAGCAGCGTAGTGAGCGGGGACTGCAATGAGCAGTTCTTC. Amino acids: CASSVVSGDCNEQFF. The genes are TRBV9 and TRBJ2-1; 7 nucleotides line up with TRBD2. V shed 0 bases, J shed 6 bases, and the junction held 6 bases outside the gene matches. The CDR3 length is 15 residues. Germline V gene lookup returns CDR1 SGDLS and CDR2 YYNGEE.

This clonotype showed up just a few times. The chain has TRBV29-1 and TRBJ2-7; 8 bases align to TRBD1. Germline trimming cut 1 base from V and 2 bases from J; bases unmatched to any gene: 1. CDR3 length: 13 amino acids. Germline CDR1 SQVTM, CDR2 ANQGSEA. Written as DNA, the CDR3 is TGCAGCGTTGAAGCACAGGGGGCCTACGAGCAGTACTTC. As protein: CSVEAQGAYEQYF.

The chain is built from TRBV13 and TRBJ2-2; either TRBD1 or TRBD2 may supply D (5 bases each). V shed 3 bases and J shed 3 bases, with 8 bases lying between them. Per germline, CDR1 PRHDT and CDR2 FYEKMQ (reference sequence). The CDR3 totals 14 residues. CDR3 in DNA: TGTGCCAGCAGCTTGAGGGGCCACACCGGGGAGCTGTTTTTT. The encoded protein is CASSLRGHTGELFF.

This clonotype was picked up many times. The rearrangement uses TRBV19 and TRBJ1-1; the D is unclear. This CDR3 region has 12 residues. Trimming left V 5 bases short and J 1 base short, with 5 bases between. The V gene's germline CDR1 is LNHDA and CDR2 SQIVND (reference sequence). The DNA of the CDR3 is TGTGCCAGTAGTGGCCCGAACACTGAAGCTTTCTTT. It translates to CASSGPNTEAFF. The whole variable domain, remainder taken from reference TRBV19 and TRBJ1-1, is DGGITQSPKYLFRKEGQNVTLSCEQNLNHDAMYWYRQDPGQGLRLIYYSQIVNDFQKGDIAEGYSVSREKKESFPLTVTSAQKNPTAFYLCASSGPNTEAFFGQGTRLTVV.

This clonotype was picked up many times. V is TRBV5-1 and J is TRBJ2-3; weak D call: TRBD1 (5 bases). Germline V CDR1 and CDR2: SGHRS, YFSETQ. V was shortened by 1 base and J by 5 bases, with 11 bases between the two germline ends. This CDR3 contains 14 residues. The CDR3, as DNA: TGCGCCAGCAGCTTGCAGGGCTTGAAAGATACGCAGTATTTT. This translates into CASSLQGLKDTQYF.

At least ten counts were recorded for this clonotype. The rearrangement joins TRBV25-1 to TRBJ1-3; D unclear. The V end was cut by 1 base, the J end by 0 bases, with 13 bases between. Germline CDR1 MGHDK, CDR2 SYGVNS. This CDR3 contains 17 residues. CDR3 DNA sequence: TGTGCCAGCAGTGAATTGGGCAGCTCAAGCTCTGGAAACACCATATATTTT. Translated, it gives CASSELGSSSSGNTIYF. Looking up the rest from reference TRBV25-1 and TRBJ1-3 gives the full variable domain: EADIYQTPRYLVIGTGKKITLECSQTMGHDKMYWYQQDPGMELHLIHYSYGVNSTEKGDLSSESTVSRIRTEHFPLTLESARPSHTSQYLCASSELGSSSSGNTIYFGEGSWLTVV.

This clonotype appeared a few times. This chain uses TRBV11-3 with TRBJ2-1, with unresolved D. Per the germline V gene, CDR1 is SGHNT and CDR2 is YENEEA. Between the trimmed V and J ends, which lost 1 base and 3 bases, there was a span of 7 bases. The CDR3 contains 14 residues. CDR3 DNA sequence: TGTGCCAGCAGCTTAGTGGGCTACTACAATGAGCAGTTCTTC. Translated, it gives CASSLVGYYNEQFF.

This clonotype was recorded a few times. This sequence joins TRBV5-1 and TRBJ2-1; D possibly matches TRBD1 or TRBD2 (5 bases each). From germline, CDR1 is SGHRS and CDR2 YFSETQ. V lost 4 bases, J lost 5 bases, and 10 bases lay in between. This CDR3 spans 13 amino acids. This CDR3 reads CASSPGPDNEQFF. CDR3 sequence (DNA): TGCGCCAGCAGCCCGGGACCAGACAATGAGCAGTTCTTC.

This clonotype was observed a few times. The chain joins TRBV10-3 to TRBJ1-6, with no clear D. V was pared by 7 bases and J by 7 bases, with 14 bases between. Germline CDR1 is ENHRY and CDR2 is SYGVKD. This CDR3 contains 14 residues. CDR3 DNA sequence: TGTGCCATCAAACAACACGGAGAAAATTCACCCCTCCACTTT. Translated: CAIKQHGENSPLHF.

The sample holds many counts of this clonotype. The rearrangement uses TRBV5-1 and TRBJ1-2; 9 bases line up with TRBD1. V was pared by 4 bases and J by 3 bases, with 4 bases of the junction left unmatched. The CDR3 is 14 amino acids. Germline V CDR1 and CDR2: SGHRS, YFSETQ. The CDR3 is CASSPQGADYGYTF. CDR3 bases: TGCGCCAGCAGCCCACAGGGGGCAGACTATGGCTACACCTTC.

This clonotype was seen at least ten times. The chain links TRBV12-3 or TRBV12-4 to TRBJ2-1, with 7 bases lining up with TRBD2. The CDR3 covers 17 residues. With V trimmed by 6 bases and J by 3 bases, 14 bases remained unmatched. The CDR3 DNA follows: TGTGCCAGCAGCCCCACCCTCTGGGGGGGGAGCTACAATGAGCAGTTCTTC. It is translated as CASSPTLWGGSYNEQFF.

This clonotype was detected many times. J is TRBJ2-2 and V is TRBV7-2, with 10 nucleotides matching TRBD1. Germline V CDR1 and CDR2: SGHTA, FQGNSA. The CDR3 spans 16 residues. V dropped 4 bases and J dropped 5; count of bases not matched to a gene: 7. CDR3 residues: CASSSRTGGLTGELFF. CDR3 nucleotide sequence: TGTGCCAGCAGCTCCAGGACAGGGGGTCTAACCGGGGAGCTGTTTTTT.

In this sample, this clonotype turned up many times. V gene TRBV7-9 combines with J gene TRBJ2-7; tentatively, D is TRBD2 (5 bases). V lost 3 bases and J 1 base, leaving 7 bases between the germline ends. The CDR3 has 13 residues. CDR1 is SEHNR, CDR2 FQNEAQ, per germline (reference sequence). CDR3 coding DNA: TGTGCCAGCAGCTTTAGAGGGTCCTACGAGCAGTACTTC. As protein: CASSFRGSYEQYF.

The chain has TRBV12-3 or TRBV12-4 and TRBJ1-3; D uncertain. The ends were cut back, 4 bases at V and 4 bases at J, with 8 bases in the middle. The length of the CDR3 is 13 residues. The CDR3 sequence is CASSYGPGNTIYF. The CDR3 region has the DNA TGTGCCAGCAGTTACGGGCCCGGAAACACCATATATTTT.

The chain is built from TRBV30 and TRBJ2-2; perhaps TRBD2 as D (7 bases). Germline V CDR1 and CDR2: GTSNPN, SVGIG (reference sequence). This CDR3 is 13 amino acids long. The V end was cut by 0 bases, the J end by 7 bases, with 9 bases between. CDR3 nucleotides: TGTGCCTGGAGTGTCGGGGGGCACGGGGAGCTGTTTTTT. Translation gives CAWSVGGHGELFF.

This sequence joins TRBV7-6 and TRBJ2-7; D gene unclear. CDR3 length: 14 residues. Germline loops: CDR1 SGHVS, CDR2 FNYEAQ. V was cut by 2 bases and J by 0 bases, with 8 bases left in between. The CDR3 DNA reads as TGTGCCAGCAGCTTATCCCTTAGCTCCTACGAGCAGTACTTC. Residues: CASSLSLSSYEQYF. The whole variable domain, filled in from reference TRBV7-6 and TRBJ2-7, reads GAGVSQSPRYKVTKRGQDVALRCDPISGHVSLYWYRQALGQGPEFLTYFNYEAQQDKSGLPNDRFSAERPEGSISTLTIQRTEQRDSAMYRCASSLSLSSYEQYFGPGTRLTVT.

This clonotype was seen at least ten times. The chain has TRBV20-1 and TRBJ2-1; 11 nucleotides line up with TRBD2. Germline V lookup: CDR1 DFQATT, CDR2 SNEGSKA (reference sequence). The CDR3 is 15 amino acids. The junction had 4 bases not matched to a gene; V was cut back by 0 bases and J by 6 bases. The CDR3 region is CSARDLAGGLNEQFF. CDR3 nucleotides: TGCAGTGCTAGAGATTTAGCGGGGGGGCTCAATGAGCAGTTCTTC.

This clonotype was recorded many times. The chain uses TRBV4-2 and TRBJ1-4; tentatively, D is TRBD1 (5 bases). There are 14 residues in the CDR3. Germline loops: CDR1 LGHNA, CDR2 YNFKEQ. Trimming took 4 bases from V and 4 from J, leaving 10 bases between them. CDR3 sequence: CASSRRGDNEKLFF. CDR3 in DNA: TGTGCCAGCAGCCGGAGAGGGGATAATGAAAAACTGTTTTTT.

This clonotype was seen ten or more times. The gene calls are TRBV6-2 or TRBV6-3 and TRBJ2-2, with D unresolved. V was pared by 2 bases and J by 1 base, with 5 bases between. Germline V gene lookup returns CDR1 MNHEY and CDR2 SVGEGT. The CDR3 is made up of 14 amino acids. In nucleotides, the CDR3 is TGTGCCAGCAGTTACGGTGGGAACACCGGGGAGCTGTTTTTT. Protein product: CASSYGGNTGELFF.

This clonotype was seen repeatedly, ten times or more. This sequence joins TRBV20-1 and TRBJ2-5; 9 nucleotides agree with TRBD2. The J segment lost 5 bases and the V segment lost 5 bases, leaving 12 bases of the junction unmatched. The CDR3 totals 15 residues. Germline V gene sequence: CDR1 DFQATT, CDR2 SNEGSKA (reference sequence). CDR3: CSAPSWRGGGETQYF. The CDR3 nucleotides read TGCAGTGCTCCTAGCTGGCGGGGGGGAGGGGAGACCCAGTACTTC.

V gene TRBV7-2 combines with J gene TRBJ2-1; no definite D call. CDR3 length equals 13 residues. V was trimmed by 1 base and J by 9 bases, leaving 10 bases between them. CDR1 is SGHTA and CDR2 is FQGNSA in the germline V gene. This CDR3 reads CASSLEPEIEQFF. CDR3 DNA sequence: TGTGCCAGCAGCTTAGAACCCGAAATTGAGCAGTTCTTC.

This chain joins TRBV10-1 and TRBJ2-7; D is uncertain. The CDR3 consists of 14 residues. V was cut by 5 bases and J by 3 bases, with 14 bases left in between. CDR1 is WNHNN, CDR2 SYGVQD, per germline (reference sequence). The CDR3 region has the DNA TGCGCCAGCAGTAATTCTACATTCTACTACGAGCAGTACTTC. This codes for CASSNSTFYYEQYF.

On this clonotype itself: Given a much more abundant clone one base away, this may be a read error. CDR3 sequence reads: CSAREGRENGQFF. In DNA form, the CDR3 reads TGCAGTGCTAGAGAGGGCAGGGAGAATGGGCAGTTCTTC. This rearrangement joins TRBV20-1 to TRBJ2-1; either TRBD1 or TRBD2 may fit D (5 bases each). Germline loops: CDR1 DFQATT, CDR2 SNEGSKA (reference sequence). CDR3 length: 13 residues.

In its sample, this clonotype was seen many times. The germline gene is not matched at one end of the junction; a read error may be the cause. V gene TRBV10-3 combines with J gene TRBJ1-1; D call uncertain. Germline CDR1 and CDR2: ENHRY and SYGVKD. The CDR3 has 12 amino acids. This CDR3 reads CATWEGNAEAFF. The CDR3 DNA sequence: TGTGCCACCTGGGAAGGGAACGCTGAAGCTTTCTTT.

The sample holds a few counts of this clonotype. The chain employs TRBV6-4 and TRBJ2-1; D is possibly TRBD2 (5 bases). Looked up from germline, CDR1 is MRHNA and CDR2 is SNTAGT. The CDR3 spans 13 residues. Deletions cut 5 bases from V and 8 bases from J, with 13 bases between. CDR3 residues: CASSRDQRDEQFF. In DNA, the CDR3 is TGTGCCAGCAGTCGGGATCAGAGGGATGAGCAGTTCTTC.